These 24 T cell receptor beta chains share one sample of origin, sequenced in a study of Ad26.COV2.S vaccination and SARS-CoV-2 variants. The treatment here: approximately 18 received Ad26.COV2.S at low or high dose, single or two shots; roughly 5 received placebo; per-sample allocation not given. Day 63 after the first vaccine or placebo injection was the time point for sampling. The table came from immunoSEQ multiplex PCR; TCRdb's copy has only in-frame clones and leaves some out. The sample lists about 350,000 clones; approximately 81% were seen once. This specimen consisted of peripheral blood, obtained in a trial of Ad26.COV2.S vaccine versus placebo. These receptor sequences come from a person between 18 and 65 years old who received the Ad26.COV2.S COVID-19 vaccine or a placebo.

The chain combines TRBV9 with TRBJ1-1, with TRBD1 as a possible D gene (6 bases). Germline CDR1 is SGDLS and CDR2 is YYNGEE. There are 16 residues in the CDR3. Trimming stripped 2 bases from V and 6 bases from J, with 20 bases between. The CDR3 sequence: CASSVLTGRDFAEAFF. The CDR3 DNA follows: TGTGCCAGCAGCGTTCTGACAGGTAGGGACTTCGCTGAAGCTTTCTTT.

The genes are TRBV24-1 and TRBJ2-2; D is unclear. The CDR3 is made up of 13 amino acids. Germline lookup yields CDR1 KGHDR and CDR2 SFDVKD. Trimming removed 8 bases from V and 0 bases from J, with 6 bases in between. CDR3 protein: CATTQSNTGELFF. As DNA, the CDR3 is TGTGCCACCACACAGTCGAACACCGGGGAGCTGTTTTTT.

The chain links TRBV25-1 to TRBJ1-2; 8 nucleotides match TRBD1. V dropped 3 bases and J dropped 4; count of bases not matched to a gene: 10. Germline CDR1 and CDR2: MGHDK and SYGVNS. The CDR3 extends over 16 amino acids. CDR3: CASSDAAGGLVYGYTF. CDR3 nucleotides: TGTGCCAGCAGTGATGCAGCAGGGGGCCTCGTCTATGGCTACACCTTC.

The chain is built from TRBV2 and TRBJ1-1; possibly TRBD1 for D (5 bases). Germline values: CDR1 SNHLY, CDR2 FYNNEI. This CDR3 is 15 amino acids long. The V end was cut by 6 bases, the J end by 0 bases, with 14 bases between. This chain's CDR3 is CASSPEPGMNTEAFF. CDR3 bases: TGTGCCAGCAGCCCCGAGCCAGGGATGAACACTGAAGCTTTCTTT.

The chain joins TRBV7-9 to TRBJ2-1; D not resolved. The CDR3 loop spans 14 amino acids. With 5 bases removed from V and 8 bases from J, the gap between germline ends came to 16 bases. Per the germline V gene, CDR1 is SEHNR and CDR2 is FQNEAQ (reference sequence). The CDR3 bases are TGTGCCAGCAGCCGAACGGCATCTATGGATGAGCAGTTCTTC. It translates to CASSRTASMDEQFF.

This chain joins TRBV28 and TRBJ1-2, with 9 bases aligning to TRBD1. CDR3 length equals 16 residues. J gave up 4 bases and V 7 bases, and 13 bases lay outside the gene matches. CDR1 is MDHEN and CDR2 is SYDVKM in the germline V gene. The CDR3 DNA follows: TGTGCCAGCACCTATCCGTGGGGACAGGGAATCTATGGCTACACCTTC. The encoded protein is CASTYPWGQGIYGYTF.

With respect to this clone: The sample holds other DNA sequences that translate to the same CDR3. The rearrangement joins TRBV2 to TRBJ2-3, with 7 bases that match TRBD1. V shed 5 bases and J 4 bases; nucleotides not matched to a gene: 6. CDR1 is SNHLY, CDR2 FYNNEI, per germline. The CDR3 covers 14 residues. CDR3 nucleotide sequence: TGTGCCAGCAGTTGGGACAGAGGGTCAGATACGCAGTATTTT. Translated, it gives CASSWDRGSDTQYF.

The chain recombines TRBV24-1 with TRBJ2-3; TRBD1 agrees at 12 bases. Germline CDR1 reads KGHDR; CDR2 reads SFDVKD. With V trimmed by 0 bases and J by 7 bases, 4 bases remained unmatched. The CDR3 consists of 16 residues. The CDR3, as DNA: TGTGCCACCAGTGATTTGGGGACAGGGGGCGAGTATACGCAGTATTTT. This sequence encodes CATSDLGTGGEYTQYF.

This sequence joins TRBV7-9 and TRBJ2-1; 8 bases fit TRBD1. The V and J ends lost 5 bases and 2 bases, in that order; junction bases with no gene match: 11. Germline values: CDR1 SEHNR, CDR2 FQNEAQ (reference sequence). CDR3 length equals 17 residues. CDR3 protein: CASSPTTGVDTYNEQFF. CDR3 in DNA: TGTGCCAGCAGCCCAACGACAGGGGTTGACACCTACAATGAGCAGTTCTTC. The full variable domain, completed using reference TRBV7-9 and TRBJ2-1, is DTGVSQNPRHKITKRGQNVTFRCDPISEHNRLYWYRQTLGQGPEFLTYFQNEAQLEKSRLLSDRFSAERPKGSFSTLEIQRTEQGDSAMYLCASSPTTGVDTYNEQFFGPGTRLTVL.

This clone was seen a handful of times. The rearrangement links TRBV7-6 to TRBJ2-2; D is possibly TRBD2 (6 bases). CDR1 and CDR2 from the germline V gene are SGHVS and FNYEAQ. The CDR3 is 15 amino acids. Trimming left V 1 base short and J 4 bases short, with 10 bases between. This CDR3 is CASSLVQGGTGELFF. The CDR3 DNA reads TGTGCCAGCAGCTTAGTTCAGGGAGGCACCGGGGAGCTGTTTTTT.

This clone came up a few times. The chain couples TRBV3-1 (or the pseudogene TRBV3-2) to TRBJ2-1, with 9 bases fitting TRBD2. V shed 0 bases and J 4 bases; nucleotides not matched to a gene: 7. Per germline, CDR1 LGHDT and CDR2 YNNKEL (reference sequence). The CDR3 has 17 amino acids. The CDR3 protein is CASSQDSTSGMYNEQFF. CDR3 sequence (DNA): TGTGCCAGCAGCCAAGATTCGACTAGCGGCATGTACAATGAGCAGTTCTTC.

The V and J genes are TRBV12-5 and TRBJ2-7; 8 nucleotides align to TRBD1. The CDR3 loop spans 17 amino acids. The V and J ends lost 0 bases and 2 bases, in that order; junction bases with no gene match: 9. Germline values: CDR1 LGHNT, CDR2 FRNRAP. CDR3 bases: TGTGCTAGTGGTTTGGTACTGTTCAGGACAGGGACCTACGAGCAGTACTTC. This gives the protein CASGLVLFRTGTYEQYF.

This chain links TRBV30 with TRBJ1-1, with D unclear. The germline gives CDR1 GTSNPN, CDR2 SVGIG (reference sequence). Deletions cut 1 base from V and 1 base from J, with 10 bases between. The CDR3 runs to 14 residues. CDR3 coding DNA: TGTGCCTGGAGTGGGATCAGCTGGAACACTGAAGCTTTCTTT. It encodes CAWSGISWNTEAFF. The full variable domain, in which reference TRBV30 and TRBJ1-1 provide the parts outside the CDR3, is SQTIHQWPATLVQPVGSPLSLECTVEGTSNPNLYWYRQAAGRGLQLLFYSVGIGQISSEVPQNLSASRPQDRQFILSSKKLLLSDSGFYLCAWSGISWNTEAFFGQGTRLTVV.

The J gene is TRBJ1-1, the V gene TRBV2; 7 nucleotides agree with TRBD1. The germline CDR1 and CDR2 sequences are SNHLY and FYNNEI. The J segment lost 5 bases and the V segment lost 2 bases, leaving 14 bases of the junction unmatched. The CDR3 extends over 17 amino acids. CDR3: CASSEWDRRQGGTEAFF. Written as DNA, the CDR3 is TGTGCCAGCAGTGAATGGGATAGGAGGCAGGGGGGAACTGAAGCTTTCTTT.

V gene TRBV11-2 combines with J gene TRBJ2-3, with 8 bases lining up with TRBD2. The V gene's germline CDR1 is SGHAT and CDR2 FQNNGV. The CDR3 is 15 amino acids. Trimming removed 5 bases from V and 7 bases from J; junction bases left unmatched: 11. Here the CDR3 DNA reads TGTGCCAGCAGCCTTGCACGGGGGGGCGGGTATACGCAGTATTTT. Translated, it gives CASSLARGGGYTQYF.

The chain recombines TRBV12-3 or TRBV12-4 with TRBJ2-1; the D gene is possibly TRBD2 (7 bases). The CDR3 totals 13 residues. V lost 5 bases, J lost 15 bases, and 20 bases lay in between. CDR3 bases: TGTGCCAGCAGTCCCTCCGGGGGGCCAAGTGTGTTCTTC. This translates into CASSPSGGPSVFF.

V and J are TRBV27 and TRBJ2-2; D unresolved. The CDR3 consists of 19 residues. Germline values: CDR1 MNHEY, CDR2 SMNVEV (reference sequence). The germline V and J ends were trimmed by 2 bases and 11 bases, with 30 bases remaining between them. CDR3 sequence: CASSLDSPGRVAGRQELFF. The CDR3 coding sequence is TGTGCCAGCAGTTTAGACTCTCCCGGTCGGGTCGCTGGTAGACAAGAGCTGTTTTTT.

This sequence joins TRBV27 and TRBJ1-6; D is unresolved. V lost 3 bases and J 6 bases, leaving 3 bases between the germline ends. The CDR3 extends over 12 amino acids. The V gene's germline CDR1 is MNHEY and CDR2 SMNVEV (reference sequence). The CDR3: CASSLSNSPLHF. In nucleotides, the CDR3 is TGTGCCAGCAGTTTGTCTAATTCACCCCTCCACTTT.

The gene calls are TRBV6-5 and TRBJ1-2; TRBD1 aligns across 10 bases. The length of the CDR3 is 15 residues. With 2 bases clipped from V and 5 bases from J, the junction kept 5 bases outside the gene matches. Germline V CDR1 and CDR2: MNHEY, SVGAGI. This chain's CDR3 is CASSYRGTGEYGYTF. CDR3 bases: TGTGCCAGCAGTTACCGGGGGACAGGGGAGTATGGCTACACCTTC.

The chain carries TRBV10-3 and TRBJ1-3; D remains ambiguous. The CDR3 sequence is 16 residues long. Germline CDR1 reads ENHRY; CDR2 reads SYGVKD. Trimming took off 2 bases at V and 0 bases at J, with 11 bases between the two ends. The CDR3 sequence: CAISEPGKGSGNTIYF. In DNA form, the CDR3 reads TGTGCCATCAGTGAGCCCGGAAAAGGCTCTGGAAACACCATATATTTT.

The chain carries TRBV6-5 and TRBJ2-2; 7 nucleotides align to TRBD1. Germline V gives CDR1 MNHEY, CDR2 SVGAGI. This CDR3 is 14 amino acids long. The V segment lost 6 bases and the J segment 1 base; nucleotides outside the gene matches: 2. In DNA, the CDR3 is TGTGCCAGCAGACGGACAGGGAACACCGGGGAGCTGTTTTTT. The encoded protein is CASRRTGNTGELFF.

In regard to this clone: This specimen includes other DNA sequences encoding the same CDR3. In DNA form, the CDR3 reads TGTGCCAGCATAAGGGACTACGAGCAGTACTTC. Amino acid sequence: CASIRDYEQYF. The chain has TRBV2 and TRBJ2-7; D ambiguous. Trimming pared 7 bases from V and 3 bases from J, leaving 7 bases between. CDR1 SNHLY and CDR2 FYNNEI come from the germline V gene. The CDR3 is 11 amino acids.

J is TRBJ2-7 and V is TRBV27; 11 bases agree with TRBD1. Trimming took 3 bases from V and 3 from J; bases not matched to a gene: 4. CDR1 and CDR2 (germline): MNHEY, SMNVEV (reference sequence). The length of the CDR3 is 15 residues. The CDR3 region is CASSLGTGGFYEQYF. The CDR3, as DNA: TGTGCCAGCAGTTTGGGGACAGGGGGATTCTACGAGCAGTACTTC.

This rearrangement joins TRBV5-1 to TRBJ2-5; tentatively, D is TRBD1 (6 bases). CDR1 and CDR2 (germline): SGHRS, YFSETQ. With 0 bases removed from V and 5 bases from J, the gap between germline ends came to 11 bases. The CDR3 runs to 14 residues. This CDR3 is CASSLDRAAETQYF. DNA of the CDR3: TGCGCCAGCAGCTTGGACAGGGCGGCGGAGACCCAGTACTTC.